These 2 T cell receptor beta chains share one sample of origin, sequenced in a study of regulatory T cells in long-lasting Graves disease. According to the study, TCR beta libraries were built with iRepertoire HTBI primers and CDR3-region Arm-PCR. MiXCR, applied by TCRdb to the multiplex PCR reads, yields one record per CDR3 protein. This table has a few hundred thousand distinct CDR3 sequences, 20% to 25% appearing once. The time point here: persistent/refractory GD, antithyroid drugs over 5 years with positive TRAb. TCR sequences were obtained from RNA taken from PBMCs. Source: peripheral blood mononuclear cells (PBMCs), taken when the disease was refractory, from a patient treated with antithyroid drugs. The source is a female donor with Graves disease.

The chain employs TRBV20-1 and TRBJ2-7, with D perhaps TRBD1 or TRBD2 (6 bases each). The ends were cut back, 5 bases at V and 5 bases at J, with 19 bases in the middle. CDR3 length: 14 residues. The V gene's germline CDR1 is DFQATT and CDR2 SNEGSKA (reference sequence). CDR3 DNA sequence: TGCAGTGCTCCCCGCATGGGGGGCCAGAACGAGCAGTACTTC. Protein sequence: CSAPRMGGQNEQYF.

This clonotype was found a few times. CDR3 DNA sequence: TGTGCCAGTTGGAACAAAGGTGTTTCTGGGGCCAACGTCCTGACTTTC. Its protein product is CASWNKGVSGANVLTF. V is TRBV19 and J is TRBJ2-6; no clear D gene. The CDR3 extends over 16 amino acids. V was clipped by 8 bases and J by 1 base, with 15 bases between them. CDR1 LNHDA and CDR2 SQIVND come from the germline V gene (reference sequence).